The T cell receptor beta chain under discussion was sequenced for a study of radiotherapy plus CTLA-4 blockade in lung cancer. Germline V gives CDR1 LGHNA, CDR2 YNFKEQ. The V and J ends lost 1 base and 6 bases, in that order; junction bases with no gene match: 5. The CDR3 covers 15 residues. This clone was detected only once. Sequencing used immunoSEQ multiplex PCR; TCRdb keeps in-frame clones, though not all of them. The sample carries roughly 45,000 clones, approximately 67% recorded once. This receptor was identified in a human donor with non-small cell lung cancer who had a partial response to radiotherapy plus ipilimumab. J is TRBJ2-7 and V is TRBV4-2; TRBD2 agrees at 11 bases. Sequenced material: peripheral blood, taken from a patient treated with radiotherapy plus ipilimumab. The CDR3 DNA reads TGTGCCAGCAGCCAAGTTAGCGGGGGGGCTGGCGAGCAGTACTTC. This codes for CASSQVSGGAGEQYF.